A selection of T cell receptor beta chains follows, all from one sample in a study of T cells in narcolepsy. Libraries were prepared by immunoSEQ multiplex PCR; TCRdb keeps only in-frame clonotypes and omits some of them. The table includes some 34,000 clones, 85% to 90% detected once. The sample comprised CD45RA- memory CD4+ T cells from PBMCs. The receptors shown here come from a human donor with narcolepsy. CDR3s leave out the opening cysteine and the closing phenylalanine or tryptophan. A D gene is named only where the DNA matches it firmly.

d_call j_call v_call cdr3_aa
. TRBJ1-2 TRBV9 ASSERLGTWDGYT
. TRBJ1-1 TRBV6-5 ASSLTGNTEAF
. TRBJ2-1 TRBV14 ASSQVRYNEQF
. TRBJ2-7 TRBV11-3 ASSLEAGDSYEQY
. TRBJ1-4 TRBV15 ATSRVGGNEKLF
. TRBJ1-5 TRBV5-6 ASSLGQSGSNQPQH
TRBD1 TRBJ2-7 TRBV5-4 ASSLGDRGRVEQY
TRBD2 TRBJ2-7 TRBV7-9 ASSATSGSLEQY
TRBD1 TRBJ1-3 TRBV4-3 ASSREGAGGNTIY
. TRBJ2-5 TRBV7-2 ASSLARQETQY
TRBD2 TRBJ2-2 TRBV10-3 AISEDIGRARAGELF
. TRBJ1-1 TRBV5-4 ASSQNPVSNTEAF
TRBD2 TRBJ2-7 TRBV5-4 ASSREAMSSYEQY
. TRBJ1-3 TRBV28 ASSPANPSSGNTIY
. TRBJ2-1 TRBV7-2 ASSGLWSSYNEQF
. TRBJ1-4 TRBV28 ASSLGGSGGKLF
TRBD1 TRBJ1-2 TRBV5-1 ASSPGQALGGYT
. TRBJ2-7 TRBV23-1 ASSQEPGIRGEQY
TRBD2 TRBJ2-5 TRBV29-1 SVDIAGGRWETQY
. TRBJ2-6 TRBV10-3 AISSRGGESGANVLT
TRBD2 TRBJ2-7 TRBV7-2 ASSLEYATSGGPPYEQY
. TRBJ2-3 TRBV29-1 SVTHRVDTQY
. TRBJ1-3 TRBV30 AAQEGLHSGNTIY
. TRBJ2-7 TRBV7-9 ASSLETGVTYEQY
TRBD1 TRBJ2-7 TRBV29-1 SVEDPRDRGGNEQY
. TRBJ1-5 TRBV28 ASNHGGHQPQH
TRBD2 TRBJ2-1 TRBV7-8 ASSAGLAGGPVSYNEQF
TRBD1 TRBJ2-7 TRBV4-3 ASSKSGQGSHEQY
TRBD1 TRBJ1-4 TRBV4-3 ASSQETGGGDEKLF
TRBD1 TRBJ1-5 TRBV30 AWDRQGGQPQH
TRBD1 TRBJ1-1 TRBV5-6 ASSPAGAGGTEAF
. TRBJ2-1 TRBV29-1 SVPEGRLALYNEQF
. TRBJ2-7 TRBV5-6 ASSLSSGSFSYEQY
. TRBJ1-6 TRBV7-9 ASSFFVQGQSPLH
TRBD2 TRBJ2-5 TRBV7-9 ASSFSSGGLQETQY
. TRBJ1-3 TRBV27 ASSLSSGNTIY
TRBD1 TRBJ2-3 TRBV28 ASSPGTGYRY
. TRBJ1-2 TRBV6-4 ASSEDNGYT
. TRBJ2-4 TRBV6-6 ASSNTETKNIQY
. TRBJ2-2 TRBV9 ASSPSGVGELF
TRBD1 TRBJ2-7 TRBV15 ATSRDQGAYEQY
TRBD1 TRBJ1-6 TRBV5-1 ASSPQGQPNSPLH
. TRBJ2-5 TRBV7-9 ASSFGQKETQY